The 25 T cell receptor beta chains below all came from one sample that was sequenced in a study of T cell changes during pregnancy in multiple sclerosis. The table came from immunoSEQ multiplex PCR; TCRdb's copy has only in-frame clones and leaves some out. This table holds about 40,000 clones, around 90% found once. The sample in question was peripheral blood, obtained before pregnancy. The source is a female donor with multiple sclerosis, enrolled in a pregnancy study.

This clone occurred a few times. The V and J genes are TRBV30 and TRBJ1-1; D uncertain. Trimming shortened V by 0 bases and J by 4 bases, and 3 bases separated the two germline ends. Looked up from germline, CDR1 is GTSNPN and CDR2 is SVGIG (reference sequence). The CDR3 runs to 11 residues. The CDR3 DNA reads TGTGCCTGGAGTGTTAGCACTGAAGCTTTCTTT. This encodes CAWSVSTEAFF.

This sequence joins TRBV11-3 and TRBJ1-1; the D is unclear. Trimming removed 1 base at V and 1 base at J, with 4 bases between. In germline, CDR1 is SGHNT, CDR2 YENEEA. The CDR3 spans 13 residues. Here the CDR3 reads CASSLGGNTEAFF. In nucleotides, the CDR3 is TGTGCCAGCAGCTTAGGAGGGAACACTGAAGCTTTCTTT. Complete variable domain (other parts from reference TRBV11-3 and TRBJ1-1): EAGVVQSPRYKIIEKKQPVAFWCNPISGHNTLYWYLQNLGQGPELLIRYENEEAVDDSQLPKDRFSAERLKGVDSTLKIQPAELGDSAVYLCASSLGGNTEAFFGQGTRLTVV.

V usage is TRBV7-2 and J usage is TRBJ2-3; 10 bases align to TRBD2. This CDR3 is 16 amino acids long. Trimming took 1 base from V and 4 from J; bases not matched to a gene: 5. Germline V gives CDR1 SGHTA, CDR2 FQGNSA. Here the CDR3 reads CASSLGLAGSADTQYF. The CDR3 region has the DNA TGTGCCAGCAGCTTAGGACTAGCGGGTTCAGCAGATACGCAGTATTTT.

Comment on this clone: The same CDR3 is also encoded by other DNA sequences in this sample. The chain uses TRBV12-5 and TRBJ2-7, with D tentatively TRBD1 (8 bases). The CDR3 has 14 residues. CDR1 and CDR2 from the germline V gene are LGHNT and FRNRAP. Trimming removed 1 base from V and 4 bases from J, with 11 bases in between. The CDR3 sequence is CASGLDRGGYEQYF. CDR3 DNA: TGTGCTAGTGGTTTGGACAGGGGGGGATACGAGCAGTACTTC.

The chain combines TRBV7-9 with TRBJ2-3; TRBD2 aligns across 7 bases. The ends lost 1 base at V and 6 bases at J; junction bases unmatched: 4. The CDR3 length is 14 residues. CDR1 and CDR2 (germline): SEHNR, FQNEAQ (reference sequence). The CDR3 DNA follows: TGTGCCAGCAGCTTAGTACTAGCGAGGGATACGCAGTATTTT. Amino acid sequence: CASSLVLARDTQYF.

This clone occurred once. CDR3 region: CASGDMISGANVLTF. Written as DNA, the CDR3 is TGTGCCAGCGGGGACATGATCTCTGGGGCCAACGTCCTGACTTTC. The chain links TRBV9 to TRBJ2-6, with D tentatively TRBD1 (6 bases). Germline CDR1 reads SGDLS; CDR2 reads YYNGEE. V gave up 7 bases and J gave up 0 bases, with 11 bases separating them. The CDR3 spans 15 residues.

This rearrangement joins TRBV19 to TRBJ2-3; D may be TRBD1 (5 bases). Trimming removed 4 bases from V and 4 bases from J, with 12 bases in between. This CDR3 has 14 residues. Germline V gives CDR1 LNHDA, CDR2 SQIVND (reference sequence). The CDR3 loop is CASSRGGQADTQYF. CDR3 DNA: TGTGCCAGTAGTAGGGGCGGCCAGGCAGATACGCAGTATTTT.

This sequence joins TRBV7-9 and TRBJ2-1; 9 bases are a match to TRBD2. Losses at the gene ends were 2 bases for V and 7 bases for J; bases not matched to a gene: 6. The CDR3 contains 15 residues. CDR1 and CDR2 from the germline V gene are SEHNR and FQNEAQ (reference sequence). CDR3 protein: CASSLFSGGTNEQFF. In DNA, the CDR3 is TGTGCCAGCAGCTTATTTAGCGGGGGTACGAATGAGCAGTTCTTC.

CDR3 in DNA: TGTGCCAGCAGCAAATTCCCAACAGGGGCTCGCCTGAACACTGAAGCTTTCTTT. This gives the protein CASSKFPTGARLNTEAFF. The chain combines TRBV21-1 with TRBJ1-1; the table's D call of TRBD1 was not tested on the DNA. TRBV21-1 is classified as a pseudogene. The CDR3 sequence is 18 residues long.

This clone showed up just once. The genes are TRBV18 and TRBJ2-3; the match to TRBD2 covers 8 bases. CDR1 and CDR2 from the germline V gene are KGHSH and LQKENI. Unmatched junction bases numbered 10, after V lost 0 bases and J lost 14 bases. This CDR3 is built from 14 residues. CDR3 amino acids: CASSPPGSGTSWYF. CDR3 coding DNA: TGTGCCAGCTCACCACCCGGATCCGGGACTAGTTGGTATTTT.

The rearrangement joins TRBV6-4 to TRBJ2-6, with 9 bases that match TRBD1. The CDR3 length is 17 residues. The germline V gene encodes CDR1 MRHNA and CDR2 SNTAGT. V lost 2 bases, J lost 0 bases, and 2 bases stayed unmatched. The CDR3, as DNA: TGTGCCAGCAGTGACGACAGGGGGGGCTCTGGGGCCAACGTCCTGACTTTC. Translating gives CASSDDRGGSGANVLTF.

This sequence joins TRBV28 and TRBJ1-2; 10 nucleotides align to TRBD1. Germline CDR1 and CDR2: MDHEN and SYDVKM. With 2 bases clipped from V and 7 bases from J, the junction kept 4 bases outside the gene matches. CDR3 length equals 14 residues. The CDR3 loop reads CASSLEDRGGGYTF. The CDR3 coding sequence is TGTGCCAGCAGTTTAGAGGACAGGGGGGGTGGCTACACCTTC.

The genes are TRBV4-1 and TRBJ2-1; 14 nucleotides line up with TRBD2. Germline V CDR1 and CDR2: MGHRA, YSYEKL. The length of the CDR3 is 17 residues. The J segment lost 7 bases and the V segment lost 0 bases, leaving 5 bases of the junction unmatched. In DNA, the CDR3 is TGCGCCAGCAGCCAAGAGGAGGGGACTAGCGGGAGTAATGAGCAGTTCTTC. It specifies CASSQEEGTSGSNEQFF.

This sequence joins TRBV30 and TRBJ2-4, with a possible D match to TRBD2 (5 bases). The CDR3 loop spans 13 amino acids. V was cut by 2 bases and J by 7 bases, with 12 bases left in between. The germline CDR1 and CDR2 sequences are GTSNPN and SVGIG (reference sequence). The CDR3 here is CAWSPGDANIQYF. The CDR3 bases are TGTGCCTGGAGTCCCGGGGATGCGAACATTCAGTACTTC.

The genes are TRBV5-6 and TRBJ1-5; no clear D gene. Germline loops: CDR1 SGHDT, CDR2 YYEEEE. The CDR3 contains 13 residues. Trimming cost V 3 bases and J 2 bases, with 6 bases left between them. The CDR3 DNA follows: TGTGCCAGCAGCTCAACGGGCAATCAGCCCCAGCATTTT. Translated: CASSSTGNQPQHF.

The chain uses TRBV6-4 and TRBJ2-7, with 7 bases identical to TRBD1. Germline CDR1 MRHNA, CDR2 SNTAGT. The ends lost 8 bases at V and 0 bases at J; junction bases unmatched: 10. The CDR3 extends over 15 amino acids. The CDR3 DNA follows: TGTGCCAGCTCCGAAGGTTCAGGGGGCTCCTACGAGCAGTACTTC. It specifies CASSEGSGGSYEQYF.

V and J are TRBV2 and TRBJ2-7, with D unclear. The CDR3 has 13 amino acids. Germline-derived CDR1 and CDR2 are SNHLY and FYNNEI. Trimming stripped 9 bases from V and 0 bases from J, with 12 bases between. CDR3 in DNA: TGTGCCAGTAGAGACTGGCACTCCTACGAGCAGTACTTC. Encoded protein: CASRDWHSYEQYF.

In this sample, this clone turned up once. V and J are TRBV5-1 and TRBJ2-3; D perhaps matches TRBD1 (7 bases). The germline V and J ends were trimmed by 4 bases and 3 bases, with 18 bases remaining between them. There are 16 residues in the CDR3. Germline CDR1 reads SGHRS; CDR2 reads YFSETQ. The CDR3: CASSPFGGGVTDTQYF. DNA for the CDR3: TGCGCCAGCAGCCCGTTTGGAGGGGGCGTGACAGATACGCAGTATTTT.

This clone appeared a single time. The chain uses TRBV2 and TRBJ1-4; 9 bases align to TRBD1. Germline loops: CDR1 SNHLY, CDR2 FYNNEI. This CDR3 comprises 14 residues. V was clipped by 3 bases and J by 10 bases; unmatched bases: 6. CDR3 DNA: TGTGCCAGCAGTGACGGGACAGGGCTTGTAAAACTGTTTTTT. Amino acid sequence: CASSDGTGLVKLFF.

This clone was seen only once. The DNA of the CDR3 is TGTGCCAGCAGCCCAGGCCAAATTGAGCAGTTCTTC. Protein: CASSPGQIEQFF. The rearrangement joins TRBV28 to TRBJ2-1, with D unresolved. The V and J ends lost 6 bases and 9 bases respectively, with 12 bases between them. The CDR3 contains 12 residues. The germline CDR1 and CDR2 sequences are MDHEN and SYDVKM.

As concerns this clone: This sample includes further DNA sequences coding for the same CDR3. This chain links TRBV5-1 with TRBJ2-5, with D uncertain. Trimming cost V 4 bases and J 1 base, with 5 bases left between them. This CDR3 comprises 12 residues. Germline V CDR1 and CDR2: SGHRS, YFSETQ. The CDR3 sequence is CASSLSQETQYF. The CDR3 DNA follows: TGCGCCAGCAGCCTATCCCAAGAGACCCAGTACTTC. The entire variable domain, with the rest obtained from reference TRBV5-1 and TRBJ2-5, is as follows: KAGVTQTPRYLIKTRGQQVTLSCSPISGHRSVSWYQQTPGQGLQFLFEYFSETQRNKGNFPGRFSGRQFSNSRSEMNVSTLELGDSALYLCASSLSQETQYFGPGTRLLVL.

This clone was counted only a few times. CDR3 loop: CASSNAGRGPGELFF. The CDR3 DNA sequence: TGTGCCAGTAGTAACGCGGGAAGGGGACCTGGGGAGCTGTTTTTT. V is TRBV19 and J is TRBJ2-2; a weak D match, TRBD2 (6 bases). The CDR3 covers 15 residues. V dropped 4 bases and J dropped 8 bases, with 17 bases sitting between them. Germline values: CDR1 LNHDA, CDR2 SQIVND (reference sequence).

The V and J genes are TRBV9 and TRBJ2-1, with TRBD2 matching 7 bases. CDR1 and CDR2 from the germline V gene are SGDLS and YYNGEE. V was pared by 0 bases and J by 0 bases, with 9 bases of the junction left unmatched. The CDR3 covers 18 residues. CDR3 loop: CASSVAISGYSSYNEQFF. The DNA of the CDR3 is TGTGCCAGCAGCGTAGCGATTAGCGGGTATAGCTCCTACAATGAGCAGTTCTTC.

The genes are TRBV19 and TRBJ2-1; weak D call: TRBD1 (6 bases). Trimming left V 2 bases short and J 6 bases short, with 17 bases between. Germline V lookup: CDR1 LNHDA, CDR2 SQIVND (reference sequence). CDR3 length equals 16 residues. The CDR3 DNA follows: TGTGCCAGTAGTATATTAGGGGACAAGGCCGCCAATGAGCAGTTCTTC. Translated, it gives CASSILGDKAANEQFF.

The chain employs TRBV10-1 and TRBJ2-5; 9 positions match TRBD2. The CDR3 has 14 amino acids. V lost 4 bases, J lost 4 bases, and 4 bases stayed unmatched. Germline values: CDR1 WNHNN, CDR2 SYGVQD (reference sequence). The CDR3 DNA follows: TGCGCCAGCAGTGGAGGAGCGGGAGGAGAGACCCAGTACTTC. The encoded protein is CASSGGAGGETQYF.